This record covers a single T cell receptor beta chain. Libraries were prepared by immunoSEQ multiplex PCR; TCRdb keeps only in-frame clonotypes and omits some of them. The profile shows more than 2,000,000 clones, approximately 92% of them singletons. These data are taken from a study of shared clonotypes between healthy human individuals. The source material was naive CD4+ T cells sorted from blood. Stated subset: CD45RA+ positively selected. The TCR originated in a man aged 18 to 29 in good health.

DNA of the CDR3: TGTGCCAGCAGTTTGGGCGGAAGCGAGTTTGGCTACACCTTC. Protein: CASSLGGSEFGYTF. The chain uses TRBV25-1 and TRBJ1-2; no firm D call. The germline V gene has CDR1 MGHDK and CDR2 SYGVNS. The CDR3 has 14 residues. V was cut by 5 bases and J by 7 bases, with 17 bases left in between.